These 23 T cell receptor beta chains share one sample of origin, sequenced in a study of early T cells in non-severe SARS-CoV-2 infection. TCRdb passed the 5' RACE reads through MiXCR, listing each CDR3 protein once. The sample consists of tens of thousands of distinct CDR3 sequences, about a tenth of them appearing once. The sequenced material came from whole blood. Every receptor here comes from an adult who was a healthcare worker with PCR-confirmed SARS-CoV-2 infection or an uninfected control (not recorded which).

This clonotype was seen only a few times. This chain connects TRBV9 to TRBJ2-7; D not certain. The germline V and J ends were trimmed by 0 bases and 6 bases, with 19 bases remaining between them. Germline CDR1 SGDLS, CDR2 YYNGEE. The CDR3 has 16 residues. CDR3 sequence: CASSVDGLPSVTEQYF. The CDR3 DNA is TGTGCCAGCAGCGTAGATGGGCTGCCGAGTGTAACCGAGCAGTACTTC.

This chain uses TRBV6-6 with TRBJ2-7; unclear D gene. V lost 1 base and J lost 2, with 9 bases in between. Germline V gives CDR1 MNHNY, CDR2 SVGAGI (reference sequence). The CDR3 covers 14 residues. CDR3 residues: CASSYYFGAYEQYF. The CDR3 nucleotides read TGTGCCAGCAGTTACTACTTTGGGGCCTACGAGCAGTACTTC.

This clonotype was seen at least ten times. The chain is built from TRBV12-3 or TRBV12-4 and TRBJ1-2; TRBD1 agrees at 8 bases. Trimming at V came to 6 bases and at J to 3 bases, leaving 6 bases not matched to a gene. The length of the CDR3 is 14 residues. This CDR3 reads CASSYSTGDYGYTF. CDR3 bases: TGTGCCAGCAGCTACTCGACAGGGGACTATGGCTACACCTTC.

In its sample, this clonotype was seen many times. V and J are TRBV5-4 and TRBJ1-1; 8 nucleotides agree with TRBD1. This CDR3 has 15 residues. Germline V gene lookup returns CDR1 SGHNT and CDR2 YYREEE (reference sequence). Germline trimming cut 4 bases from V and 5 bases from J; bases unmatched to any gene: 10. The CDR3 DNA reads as TGTGCCAGCAGCCAAAGAGGACAGGGTCGAACTGAAGCTTTCTTT. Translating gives CASSQRGQGRTEAFF.

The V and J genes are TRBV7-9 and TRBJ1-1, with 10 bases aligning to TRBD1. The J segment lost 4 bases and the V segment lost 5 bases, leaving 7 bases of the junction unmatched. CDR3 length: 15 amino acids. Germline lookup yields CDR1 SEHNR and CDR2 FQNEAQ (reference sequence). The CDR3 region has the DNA TGTGCCAGCAGCCCACAGGGACAGGGGCCCACTGAAGCTTTCTTT. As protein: CASSPQGQGPTEAFF.

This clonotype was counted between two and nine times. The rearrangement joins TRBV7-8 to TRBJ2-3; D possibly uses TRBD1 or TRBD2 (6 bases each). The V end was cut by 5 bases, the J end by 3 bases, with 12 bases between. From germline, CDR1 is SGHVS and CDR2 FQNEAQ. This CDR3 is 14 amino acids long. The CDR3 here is CASSPEGGTDTQYF. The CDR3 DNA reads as TGTGCCAGCAGCCCGGAGGGGGGTACAGATACGCAGTATTTT.

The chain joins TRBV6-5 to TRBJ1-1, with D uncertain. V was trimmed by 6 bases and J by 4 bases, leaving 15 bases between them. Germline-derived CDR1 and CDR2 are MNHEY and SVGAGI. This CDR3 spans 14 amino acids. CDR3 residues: CASRAFRGGTEAFF. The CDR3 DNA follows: TGTGCCAGCAGGGCATTCCGGGGAGGCACTGAAGCTTTCTTT.

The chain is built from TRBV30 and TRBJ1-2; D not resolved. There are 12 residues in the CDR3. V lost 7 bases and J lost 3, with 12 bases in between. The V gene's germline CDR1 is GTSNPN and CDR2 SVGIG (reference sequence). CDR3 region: CASPQEDYGYTF. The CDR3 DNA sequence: TGTGCCTCCCCTCAGGAGGACTATGGCTACACCTTC.

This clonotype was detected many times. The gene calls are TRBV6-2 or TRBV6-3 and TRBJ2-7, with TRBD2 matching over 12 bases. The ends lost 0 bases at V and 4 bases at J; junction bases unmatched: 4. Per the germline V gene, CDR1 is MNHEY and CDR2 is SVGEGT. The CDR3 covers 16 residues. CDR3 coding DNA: TGTGCCAGCAGTTACTCCTTGACTAGCGGGAGTTACGAGCAGTACTTC. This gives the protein CASSYSLTSGSYEQYF.

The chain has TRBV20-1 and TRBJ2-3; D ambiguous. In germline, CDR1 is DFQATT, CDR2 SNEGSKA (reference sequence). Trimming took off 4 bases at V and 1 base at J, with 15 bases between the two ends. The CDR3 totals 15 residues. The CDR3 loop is CSAIRKPRGTDTQYF. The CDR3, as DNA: TGCAGTGCTATTCGCAAGCCCCGGGGCACAGATACGCAGTATTTT.

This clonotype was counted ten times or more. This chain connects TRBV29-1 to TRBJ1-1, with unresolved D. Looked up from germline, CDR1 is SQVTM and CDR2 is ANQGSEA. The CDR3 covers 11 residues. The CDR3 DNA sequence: TGCACCGCAGAACTGAACACTGAAGCTTTCTTT. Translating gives CTAELNTEAFF.

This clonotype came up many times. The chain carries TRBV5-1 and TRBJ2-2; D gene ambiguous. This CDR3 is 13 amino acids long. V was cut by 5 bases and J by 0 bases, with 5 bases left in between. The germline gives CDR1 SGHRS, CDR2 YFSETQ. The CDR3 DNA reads TGCGCCAGCAGTCTTCCGAACACCGGGGAGCTGTTTTTT. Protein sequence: CASSLPNTGELFF.

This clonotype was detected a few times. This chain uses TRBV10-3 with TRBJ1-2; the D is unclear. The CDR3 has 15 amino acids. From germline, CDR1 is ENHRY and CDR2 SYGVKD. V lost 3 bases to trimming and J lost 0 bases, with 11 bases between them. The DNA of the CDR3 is TGTGCCATCAGTGATGAACAGCAGCCTAACTATGGCTACACCTTC. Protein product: CAISDEQQPNYGYTF.

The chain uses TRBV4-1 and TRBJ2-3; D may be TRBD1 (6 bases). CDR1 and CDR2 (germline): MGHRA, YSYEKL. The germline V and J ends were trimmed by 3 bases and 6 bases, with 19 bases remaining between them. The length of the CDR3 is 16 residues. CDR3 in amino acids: CASSQTDSPTGDTQYF. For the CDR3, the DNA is TGCGCCAGCAGCCAGACGGACTCACCCACAGGGGATACGCAGTATTTT.

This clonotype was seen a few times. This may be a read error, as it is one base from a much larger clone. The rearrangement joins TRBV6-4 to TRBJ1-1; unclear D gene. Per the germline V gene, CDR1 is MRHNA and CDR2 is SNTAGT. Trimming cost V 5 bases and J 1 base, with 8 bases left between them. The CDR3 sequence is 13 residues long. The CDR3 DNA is TGTGCCAGCAGTTCCGGAGAGAACACTGAAGCTTTCTTT. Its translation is CASSSGENTEAFF.

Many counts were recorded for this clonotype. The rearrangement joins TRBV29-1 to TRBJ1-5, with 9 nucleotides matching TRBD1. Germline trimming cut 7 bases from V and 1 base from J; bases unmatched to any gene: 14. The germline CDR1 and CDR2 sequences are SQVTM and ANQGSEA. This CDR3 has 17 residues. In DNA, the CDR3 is TGCAGCGCCATCGTTTTGGGAACAGGGGGCAGCAATCAGCCCCAGCATTTT. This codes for CSAIVLGTGGSNQPQHF.

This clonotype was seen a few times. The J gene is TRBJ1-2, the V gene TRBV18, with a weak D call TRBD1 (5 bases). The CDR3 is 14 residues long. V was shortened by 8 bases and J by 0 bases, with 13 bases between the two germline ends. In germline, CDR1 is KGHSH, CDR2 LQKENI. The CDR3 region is CASARDSTNYGYTF. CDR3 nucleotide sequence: TGTGCCAGCGCCCGGGACTCGACTAACTATGGCTACACCTTC.

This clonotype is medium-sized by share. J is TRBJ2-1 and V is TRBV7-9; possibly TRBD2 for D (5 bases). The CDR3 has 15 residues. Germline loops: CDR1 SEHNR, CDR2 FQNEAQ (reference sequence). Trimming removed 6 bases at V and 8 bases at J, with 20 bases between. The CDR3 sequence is CASRTTRYRSDEQFF. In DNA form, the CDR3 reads TGTGCCAGCAGGACCACTAGGTACCGAAGCGATGAGCAGTTCTTC.

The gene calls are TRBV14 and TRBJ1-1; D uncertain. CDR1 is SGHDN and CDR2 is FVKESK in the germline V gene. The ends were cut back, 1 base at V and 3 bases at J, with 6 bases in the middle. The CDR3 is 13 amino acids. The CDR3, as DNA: TGTGCCAGCAGCCAAGTCCTAGACACTGAAGCTTTCTTT. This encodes CASSQVLDTEAFF.

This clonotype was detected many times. The CDR3 DNA sequence: TGTGCCAGCAGCCCACCCGGGACAGGGCAAATCTATACGCAGTATTTT. This encodes CASSPPGTGQIYTQYF. The V and J genes are TRBV3-1 and TRBJ2-3; 9 positions agree with TRBD1. The CDR3 has 16 amino acids. V trimming: 4 bases; J trimming: 7 bases; junction bases outside the gene matches: 12. CDR1 is LGHDT, CDR2 YNNKEL, per germline (reference sequence).

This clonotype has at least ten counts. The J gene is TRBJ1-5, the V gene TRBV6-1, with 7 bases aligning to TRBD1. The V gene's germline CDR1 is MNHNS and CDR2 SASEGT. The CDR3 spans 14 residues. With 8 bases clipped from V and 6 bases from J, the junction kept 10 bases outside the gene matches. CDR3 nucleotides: TGTGCCAGCGTGATACAGGGGAACGCTCAGCCCCAGCATTTT. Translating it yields CASVIQGNAQPQHF.

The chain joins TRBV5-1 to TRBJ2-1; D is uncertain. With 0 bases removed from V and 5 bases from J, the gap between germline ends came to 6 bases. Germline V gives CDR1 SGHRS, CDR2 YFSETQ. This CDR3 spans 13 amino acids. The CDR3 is CASSLDFNNEQFF. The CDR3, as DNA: TGCGCCAGCAGCTTGGACTTCAACAATGAGCAGTTCTTC.

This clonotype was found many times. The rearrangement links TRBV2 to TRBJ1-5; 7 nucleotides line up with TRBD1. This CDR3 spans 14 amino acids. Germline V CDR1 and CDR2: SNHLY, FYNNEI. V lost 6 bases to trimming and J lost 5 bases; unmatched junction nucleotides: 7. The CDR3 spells CASRTGQADQPQHF. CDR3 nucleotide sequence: TGTGCCAGCAGAACCGGACAGGCAGATCAGCCCCAGCATTTT.